The 17 T cell receptor beta chains in this list originate from one sample, sequenced in a study of CD8+ T cells in alopecia areata. Following RNA extraction, reverse transcription yielded cDNA that acted as the sequencing template. Sequencing was performed with immunoSEQ multiplex PCR; in TCRdb, only in-frame clones are kept and a portion is missing. The table records roughly 59,000 clones, approximately 45% of them present only once. Source: CD8+ T cells sorted from blood, taken at week 0. The receptors derive from a human donor with alopecia areata.

The CDR3 DNA reads TGTGCCAGCAGCGCCGGGACAGGGAACACTGAAGCTTTCTTT. Translation: CASSAGTGNTEAFF. The chain carries TRBV2 and TRBJ1-1; 8 bases match TRBD1. The ends lost 6 bases at V and 1 base at J; junction bases unmatched: 4. This CDR3 has 14 residues. Germline values: CDR1 SNHLY, CDR2 FYNNEI.

V and J are TRBV7-8 and TRBJ2-3; 9 bases line up with TRBD1. The V gene end was trimmed by 5 bases and the J gene end by 1 base; junction bases not matched to a gene: 4. The CDR3 runs to 15 residues. Germline assignment: CDR1 SGHVS and CDR2 FQNEAQ. CDR3: CASSLWTGGTDTQYF. In DNA form, the CDR3 reads TGTGCCAGCAGCCTGTGGACAGGGGGCACAGATACGCAGTATTTT. Based on the CDR3 plus reference TRBV7-8 and TRBJ2-3, the full variable domain is GAGVSQSPRYKVAKRGQDVALRCDPISGHVSLFWYQQALGQGPEFLTYFQNEAQLDKSGLPSDRFFAERPEGSVSTLKIQRTQQEDSAVYLCASSLWTGGTDTQYFGPGTRLTVL.

The sample holds a few counts of this clone. V is TRBV29-1 and J is TRBJ1-2; D remains unclear. The V end lost 2 bases, the J end lost 0 bases, and 16 bases lay between the germline ends. CDR1 and CDR2 from the germline V gene are SQVTM and ANQGSEA. The CDR3 runs to 16 residues. DNA for the CDR3: TGCAGCGTTGAAATTCCAGCGGACGGTTCTAACTATGGCTACACCTTC. This sequence encodes CSVEIPADGSNYGYTF.

There are a few counts of this clone. V gene TRBV29-1 combines with J gene TRBJ2-7; 9 bases line up with TRBD1. After removal of 6 bases from V and 2 bases from J, the junction contained 5 bases not matched to a gene. The CDR3 has 13 amino acids. CDR1 SQVTM and CDR2 ANQGSEA come from the germline V gene. CDR3 sequence (DNA): TGCAGCGTCCGGACAGGGGAGGCCTACGAGCAGTACTTC. Encoded protein: CSVRTGEAYEQYF.

This clone was picked up many times. The chain combines TRBV6-6 with TRBJ2-1; D is unresolved. Per the germline V gene, CDR1 is MNHNY and CDR2 is SVGAGI (reference sequence). Trimming took 7 bases from V and 0 from J, leaving 13 bases between them. CDR3 length: 15 amino acids. CDR3 loop: CASTIGLSSYNEQFF. CDR3 DNA sequence: TGTGCCAGCACCATAGGGCTGAGCTCCTACAATGAGCAGTTCTTC.

This clone was detected only a few times. V usage is TRBV4-3 and J usage is TRBJ2-2; possible D gene TRBD1, 5 bases. The CDR3 is 15 residues long. Germline V gene sequence: CDR1 LGHNA, CDR2 YSLEER. V was clipped by 2 bases and J by 6 bases, with 13 bases between them. The CDR3 DNA is TGCGCCAGCAGCCAATATCTTATAGGGGCCGGGGAGCTGTTTTTT. It is translated as CASSQYLIGAGELFF.

The chain links TRBV5-1 to TRBJ2-2, with 13 bases that match TRBD2. V lost 6 bases and J lost 3; bases outside the gene matches: 11. Looked up from germline, CDR1 is SGHRS and CDR2 is YFSETQ. CDR3 size: 18 residues. In DNA, the CDR3 is TGCGCCAGCATCCTTTCAGGACTAGCGGGAGAGTACACCGGGGAGCTGTTTTTT. Amino acid sequence: CASILSGLAGEYTGELFF.

The J gene is TRBJ1-3, the V gene TRBV19; unclear D gene. Looked up from germline, CDR1 is LNHDA and CDR2 is SQIVND (reference sequence). This CDR3 has 16 amino acids. Deletions cut 7 bases from V and 3 bases from J, with 19 bases between. The CDR3 protein is CASTTLRAGFGNTIYF. The DNA for the CDR3 is TGTGCCAGTACAACCCTCCGGGCAGGCTTTGGAAACACCATATATTTT.

The genes are TRBV29-1 and TRBJ2-7; 10 bases agree with TRBD2. Germline CDR1 is SQVTM and CDR2 is ANQGSEA. V lost 5 bases and J lost 1; bases outside the gene matches: 5. The length of the CDR3 is 14 residues. Here the CDR3 DNA reads TGCAGCGTTTCGGGACTAGCGACATCCTACGAGCAGTACTTC. Its protein is CSVSGLATSYEQYF.

In its sample, this clone was seen a few times. CDR3 region: CSARSVREGEQYF. CDR3 nucleotides: TGCAGCGCCCGGTCAGTAAGGGAGGGGGAGCAGTACTTC. The chain combines TRBV29-1 with TRBJ2-7; TRBD2 matches at 7 bases. This CDR3 spans 13 amino acids. CDR1 is SQVTM, CDR2 ANQGSEA, per germline. The junction had 13 bases not matched to a gene; V was cut back by 7 bases and J by 7 bases.

This chain connects TRBV29-1 to TRBJ1-1; D is ambiguous. Germline values: CDR1 SQVTM, CDR2 ANQGSEA. There are 13 residues in the CDR3. With 0 bases removed from V and 0 bases from J, the gap between germline ends came to 5 bases. DNA of the CDR3: TGCAGCGTTGAAGAAAGGGTGAACACTGAAGCTTTCTTT. Its protein is CSVEERVNTEAFF.

This chain uses TRBV29-1 with TRBJ1-5; unclear D gene. The CDR3 covers 13 residues. Trimming stripped 0 bases from V and 1 base from J, with 4 bases between. CDR1 is SQVTM, CDR2 ANQGSEA, per germline. The CDR3 DNA follows: TGCAGCGTTGAAGAAGGGAGCAATCAGCCCCAGCATTTT. This translates into CSVEEGSNQPQHF. Full variable domain (remainder filled in from reference TRBV29-1 and TRBJ1-5): SAVISQKPSRDICQRGTSLTIQCQVDSQVTMMFWYRQQPGQSLTLIATANQGSEATYESGFVIDKFPISRPNLTFSTLTVSNMSPEDSSIYLCSVEEGSNQPQHFGDGTRLSIL.

The rearrangement joins TRBV27 to TRBJ2-3, with 9 bases identical to TRBD2. CDR3 size: 17 residues. CDR1 MNHEY and CDR2 SMNVEV come from the germline V gene (reference sequence). The J segment lost 6 bases and the V segment lost 5 bases, leaving 15 bases of the junction unmatched. The CDR3, as DNA: TGTGCCAGCAGTCGGTGGACTAGCGAGTACCTCAGCGATACGCAGTATTTT. This codes for CASSRWTSEYLSDTQYF.

V and J are TRBV29-1 and TRBJ2-2; 8 bases fit TRBD2. Germline assignment: CDR1 SQVTM and CDR2 ANQGSEA. The ends lost 7 bases at V and 5 bases at J; junction bases unmatched: 9. The CDR3 is made up of 14 amino acids. The CDR3 DNA follows: TGCAGCGCCCCAAGCGGGAGAGGAACCGGGGAGCTGTTTTTT. It encodes CSAPSGRGTGELFF.

This clone has a handful of counts. V is TRBV5-8 and J is TRBJ1-1; 9 positions agree with TRBD1. Germline V lookup: CDR1 SGHTS, CDR2 YDEGEE. The CDR3 has 14 amino acids. Trimming cost V 3 bases and J 3 bases; bases outside gene matches: 3. In nucleotides, the CDR3 is TGTGCCAGCAGCTGGGGACAGGGATACACTGAAGCTTTCTTT. This translates into CASSWGQGYTEAFF.

This clone has only a few counts. This chain links TRBV19 with TRBJ1-1; 9 positions agree with TRBD1. Trimming removed 7 bases from V and 11 bases from J; junction bases left unmatched: 11. The CDR3 spans 13 residues. Per the germline V gene, CDR1 is LNHDA and CDR2 is SQIVND (reference sequence). CDR3 protein: CASMSRGDREAFF. CDR3 coding DNA: TGTGCCAGTATGTCCAGGGGGGACAGGGAGGCTTTCTTT.

The CDR3 reads CAISDSSSGRSHNEQFF. The CDR3 DNA sequence: TGTGCCATCAGTGATTCGTCTAGCGGGAGGTCGCACAATGAGCAGTTCTTC. The J gene is TRBJ2-1, the V gene TRBV10-3; 11 nucleotides match TRBD2. The trim removed 3 bases at V and 5 bases at J, leaving 9 bases unmatched. The CDR3 covers 17 residues. Germline loops: CDR1 ENHRY, CDR2 SYGVKD.